Shown below are 10 T cell receptor beta chains from a single sample sequenced in a study of T cells after yellow fever vaccination. TCRdb analysed the 5' RACE reads with MiXCR anew, one entry per CDR3 protein. Among nearly 300,000 distinct CDR3 sequences, 7.5% to 9.5% were seen once, and the ten largest hold 3% to 4%. This material consisted of CD4+ T cells sorted from PBMCs, taken 5 days after the yellow fever booster vaccination. The receptors derive from a man between 18 and 35 years old who received the YFV17D yellow fever vaccine.

This clonotype was observed a handful of times. This chain joins TRBV20-1 and TRBJ2-7; D unclear. Germline V gene lookup returns CDR1 DFQATT and CDR2 SNEGSKA (reference sequence). The CDR3 is made up of 14 amino acids. V was cut by 6 bases and J by 2 bases, with 17 bases left in between. The CDR3 sequence: CSAIRQGQPYEQYF. CDR3 nucleotide sequence: TGCAGTGCGATCCGCCAAGGGCAGCCCTACGAGCAGTACTTC.

This clonotype was seen at least ten times. This chain's CDR3 is CASSSRQGTEAFF. The CDR3 nucleotides read TGTGCCAGCAGCTCAAGACAGGGCACTGAAGCTTTCTTT. This sequence joins TRBV7-3 and TRBJ1-1; TRBD1 aligns across 7 bases. CDR1 SGHTA and CDR2 FQGTGA come from the germline V gene. The length of the CDR3 is 13 residues. V lost 4 bases, J lost 4 bases, and 3 bases stayed unmatched. The full variable domain, in which reference TRBV7-3 and TRBJ1-1 provide the parts outside the CDR3, is GAGVSQTPSNKVTEKGKYVELRCDPISGHTALYWYRQSLGQGPEFLIYFQGTGAADDSGLPNDRFFAVRPEGSVSTLKIQRTERGDSAVYLCASSSRQGTEAFFGQGTRLTVV.

The rearrangement joins TRBV12-3 or TRBV12-4 to TRBJ1-2; a possible D gene is TRBD1 (6 bases). The CDR3 is 14 residues long. V lost 5 bases, J lost 4 bases, and 14 bases lay in between. The CDR3 sequence: CASSPGDRPYGYTF. The CDR3 DNA is TGTGCCAGCAGTCCAGGTGACAGGCCCTATGGCTACACCTTC.

The V call is TRBV5-6, the J call TRBJ2-7; 7 bases fit TRBD1. V lost 0 bases to trimming and J lost 3 bases; unmatched junction nucleotides: 3. Per germline, CDR1 SGHDT and CDR2 YYEEEE. The length of the CDR3 is 14 residues. In DNA, the CDR3 is TGTGCCAGCAGCTTGGGAGGGGACAGCTACGAGCAGTACGTC. Protein product: CASSLGGDSYEQYV.

This chain uses TRBV7-9 with TRBJ1-1; D is unclear. The CDR3 runs to 11 residues. The V and J ends lost 1 base and 7 bases respectively, with 4 bases between them. CDR1 is SEHNR and CDR2 is FQNEAQ in the germline V gene (reference sequence). CDR3 DNA sequence: TGTGCCAGCAGCTTAGGCCGTGAAGCTTTCTTT. Translation: CASSLGREAFF. The full variable domain, in which reference TRBV7-9 and TRBJ1-1 provide the parts outside the CDR3, is DTGVSQNPRHKITKRGQNVTFRCDPISEHNRLYWYRQTLGQGPEFLTYFQNEAQLEKSRLLSDRFSAERPKGSFSTLEIQRTEQGDSAMYLCASSLGREAFFGQGTRLTVV.

The chain has TRBV20-1 and TRBJ2-2, with D possibly TRBD1 on 6 matching bases. From germline, CDR1 is DFQATT and CDR2 SNEGSKA (reference sequence). The CDR3 extends over 13 amino acids. The V and J ends lost 0 bases and 4 bases respectively, with 6 bases between them. This CDR3 reads CSARETGTGELFF. CDR3 nucleotide sequence: TGCAGTGCTAGAGAGACAGGCACCGGGGAGCTGTTTTTT.

The table lists this clonotype with a few counts. This rearrangement joins TRBV20-1 to TRBJ2-5; the D gene is possibly TRBD1 (5 bases). The V end was cut by 5 bases, the J end by 4 bases, with 14 bases between. The germline V gene encodes CDR1 DFQATT and CDR2 SNEGSKA (reference sequence). This CDR3 spans 13 amino acids. In nucleotides, the CDR3 is TGCAGTGCTCCGGCAGGGCGGAGAGAGACCCAGTACTTC. Protein: CSAPAGRRETQYF.

J is TRBJ1-1 and V is TRBV7-3; D is ambiguous. The CDR3 covers 14 residues. V was clipped by 4 bases and J by 2 bases, with 11 bases between them. The germline gives CDR1 SGHTA, CDR2 FQGTGA. As DNA, the CDR3 is TGTGCCAGCAGCTCCTCGGGAACCAACACTGAAGCTTTCTTT. Translated, it gives CASSSSGTNTEAFF.

This clonotype appeared many times. J is TRBJ2-3 and V is TRBV6-5; 9 positions agree with TRBD2. The length of the CDR3 is 16 residues. Germline CDR1 and CDR2: MNHEY and SVGAGI. Trimming took 5 bases from V and 4 from J; bases not matched to a gene: 10. The CDR3 loop is CASSPSAGGPADTQYF. CDR3 coding DNA: TGTGCCAGCAGTCCTTCGGCGGGGGGGCCTGCAGATACGCAGTATTTT.

The gene calls are TRBV5-1 and TRBJ1-2; TRBD1 matches 10 bases. V lost 0 bases, J lost 11 bases, and 13 bases stayed unmatched. CDR1 SGHRS and CDR2 YFSETQ come from the germline V gene. This CDR3 spans 16 amino acids. CDR3: CASSLEARQGAIGYTF. DNA of the CDR3: TGCGCCAGCAGCTTGGAGGCGAGACAGGGGGCAATAGGGTACACCTTC.